Each of the 18 T cell receptor beta chains below was sequenced from the same sample in a study of blood T cell repertoires in COVID-19. Here immunoSEQ multiplex PCR was the method, and the copy in TCRdb shows in-frame clones only, minus some. This table has about 140,000 clones, around 79% appearing once. Sequenced: peripheral blood. The receptors stem from a man aged 50-60 years with active or convalescent COVID-19.

The chain is built from TRBV28 and TRBJ1-3; D ambiguous. The CDR3 loop spans 14 amino acids. Germline-derived CDR1 and CDR2 are MDHEN and SYDVKM. Trimming shortened V by 2 bases and J by 3 bases, and 8 bases separated the two germline ends. In DNA, the CDR3 is TGTGCCAGCAGTTTAGGAGGGTATGGAAACACCATATATTTT. Translation: CASSLGGYGNTIYF. Full variable domain (remainder filled in from reference TRBV28 and TRBJ1-3): DVKVTQSSRYLVKRTGEKVFLECVQDMDHENMFWYRQDPGLGLRLIYFSYDVKMKEKGDIPEGYSVSREKKERFSLILESASTNQTSMYLCASSLGGYGNTIYFGEGSWLTVV.

The rearrangement uses TRBV27 and TRBJ1-1; D is ambiguous. This CDR3 has 17 amino acids. Germline assignment: CDR1 MNHEY and CDR2 SMNVEV (reference sequence). Trimming stripped 4 bases from V and 0 bases from J, with 18 bases between. Written as DNA, the CDR3 is TGTGCCAGCAGTTATACCCGCCCCGGCGGCATGAACACTGAAGCTTTCTTT. Protein sequence: CASSYTRPGGMNTEAFF.

Comments on this clone: This same CDR3 is encoded by further DNA sequences in the sample. For the CDR3, the DNA is TGTGCCAGCAGCCAGATCCGGGGGAACACTGAAGCTTTCTTT. Translating gives CASSQIRGNTEAFF. The rearrangement links TRBV3-1 (or the pseudogene TRBV3-2) to TRBJ1-1, with unresolved D. Looked up from germline, CDR1 is LGHDT and CDR2 is YNNKEL (reference sequence). V gave up 3 bases and J gave up 1 base, with 9 bases separating them. This CDR3 is built from 14 residues.

This clone was seen only a few times. In the same sample, other DNA sequences code for this CDR3. The genes are TRBV5-4 and TRBJ2-5, with D possibly TRBD2 on 6 matching bases. V gave up 3 bases and J gave up 4 bases, with 10 bases separating them. CDR3 length equals 13 residues. Germline CDR1 SGHNT, CDR2 YYREEE (reference sequence). The CDR3 DNA sequence: TGTGCCAGCAGCTCCCGGGGAGGAGAGACCCAGTACTTC. The encoded protein is CASSSRGGETQYF.

This rearrangement joins TRBV27 to TRBJ1-2; maybe TRBD1 (5 bases). Germline-derived CDR1 and CDR2 are MNHEY and SMNVEV (reference sequence). Between the trimmed V and J ends, which lost 6 bases and 5 bases, there was a span of 19 bases. CDR3 length: 15 amino acids. CDR3 in DNA: TGTGCCAGCAGGTTGGGCTTCGGGGGTCTTTATGGCTACACCTTC. It is translated as CASRLGFGGLYGYTF.

This clone has only one observation. The V gene is TRBV23-1, the J gene TRBJ1-1; D gene unclear. TRBV23-1 is an ORF, and what it does is uncertain. V gave up 3 bases and J gave up 2 bases, with 10 bases separating them. The CDR3 has 14 amino acids. The CDR3 reads CASSHLTANTEAFF. The CDR3 DNA follows: TGCGCCAGCAGTCACCTTACAGCTAACACTGAAGCTTTCTTT.

This rearrangement joins TRBV7-9 to TRBJ1-4; 7 bases align to TRBD1. Germline assignment: CDR1 SEHNR and CDR2 FQNEAQ (reference sequence). The trim removed 3 bases at V and 1 base at J, leaving 5 bases unmatched. The CDR3 has 16 amino acids. CDR3 sequence: CASSLGNRGTNEKLFF. For the CDR3, the DNA is TGTGCCAGCAGCTTGGGTAACAGGGGAACTAATGAAAAACTGTTTTTT.

The chain carries TRBV19 and TRBJ2-5, with 7 bases fitting TRBD1. CDR1 and CDR2 (germline): LNHDA, SQIVND (reference sequence). This CDR3 region has 16 residues. The V and J ends lost 6 bases and 0 bases, in that order; junction bases with no gene match: 10. The CDR3 DNA reads TGTGCCAGTAGGCCCCGGACAGGACCATACCAAGAGACCCAGTACTTC. This translates into CASRPRTGPYQETQYF.

The CDR3 protein is CASITGGNQPQHF. The CDR3 DNA follows: TGTGCCAGCATTACAGGGGGCAATCAGCCCCAGCATTTT. The rearrangement joins TRBV6-7 to TRBJ1-5; 7 nucleotides match TRBD1. TRBV6-7 is flagged as an ORF with uncertain function. CDR3 length: 13 residues. The V gene end was trimmed by 7 bases and the J gene end by 2 bases; junction bases not matched to a gene: 2.

The rearrangement uses TRBV6-6 and TRBJ1-1; D is perhaps TRBD1 (5 bases). CDR3 size: 14 residues. V dropped 5 bases and J dropped 2 bases, with 12 bases sitting between them. Germline values: CDR1 MNHNY, CDR2 SVGAGI (reference sequence). CDR3 in DNA: TGTGCCAGCAGTCTCAGGACAACTAACACTGAAGCTTTCTTT. Translated: CASSLRTTNTEAFF.

The V and J genes are TRBV6-6 and TRBJ1-5; weak D call: TRBD1 (6 bases). V was trimmed by 2 bases and J by 4 bases, leaving 12 bases between them. CDR1 and CDR2 from the germline V gene are MNHNY and SVGAGI (reference sequence). There are 15 residues in the CDR3. This chain's CDR3 is CASSYGEGGNQPQHF. The CDR3 DNA reads as TGTGCCAGCAGTTACGGGGAGGGGGGTAATCAGCCCCAGCATTTT.

The V and J genes are TRBV5-1 and TRBJ2-3; 7 bases are shared with TRBD2. J gave up 1 base and V 4 bases, and 9 bases lay outside the gene matches. This CDR3 spans 16 amino acids. The germline V gene encodes CDR1 SGHRS and CDR2 YFSETQ. CDR3 sequence reads: CASSPAPSGGTDTQYF. The CDR3 DNA is TGCGCCAGCAGCCCGGCCCCTAGCGGAGGCACAGATACGCAGTATTTT. Combining the CDR3 with reference TRBV5-1 and TRBJ2-3 gives the whole variable domain KAGVTQTPRYLIKTRGQQVTLSCSPISGHRSVSWYQQTPGQGLQFLFEYFSETQRNKGNFPGRFSGRQFSNSRSEMNVSTLELGDSALYLCASSPAPSGGTDTQYFGPGTRLTVL.

This chain links TRBV7-6 with TRBJ2-7; 10 bases fit TRBD2. Germline V gene lookup returns CDR1 SGHVS and CDR2 FNYEAQ. This CDR3 region has 15 residues. Trimming cost V 10 bases and J 2 bases; bases outside gene matches: 11. CDR3 region: CATSPAGGLAYEQYF. CDR3 coding DNA: TGTGCCACTTCCCCAGCGGGAGGGTTAGCCTACGAGCAGTACTTC.

The chain employs TRBV5-6 and TRBJ2-7, with D uncertain. The CDR3 covers 13 residues. With 1 base removed from V and 1 base from J, the gap between germline ends came to 6 bases. Germline-derived CDR1 and CDR2 are SGHDT and YYEEEE. The CDR3 region is CASSLSTSYEQYF. CDR3 nucleotides: TGTGCCAGCAGCTTGTCCACTTCCTACGAGCAGTACTTC.

J is TRBJ1-4 and V is TRBV11-2; D call uncertain. CDR3 length: 14 residues. The germline V gene has CDR1 SGHAT and CDR2 FQNNGV. With 1 base removed from V and 7 bases from J, the gap between germline ends came to 10 bases. DNA of the CDR3: TGTGCCAGCAGCTTAGGTACATTTGGTGAAAAACTGTTTTTT. This codes for CASSLGTFGEKLFF.

This clone showed up just a few times. V usage is TRBV28 and J usage is TRBJ2-7; D may be TRBD1 (6 bases). CDR1 and CDR2 from the germline V gene are MDHEN and SYDVKM. V was shortened by 6 bases and J by 2 bases, with 14 bases between the two germline ends. CDR3 length equals 14 residues. The CDR3 region is CASSSGTSTYEQYF. CDR3 nucleotides: TGTGCCAGCAGCTCCGGGACATCGACCTACGAGCAGTACTTC.

The chain employs TRBV7-3 and TRBJ2-5, with D possibly matching TRBD1 (7 bases). This CDR3 is 14 amino acids long. CDR1 and CDR2 (germline): SGHTA, FQGTGA. Deletions cut 5 bases from V and 2 bases from J, with 12 bases between. CDR3 sequence: CASSKGGQQETQYF. DNA of the CDR3: TGTGCCAGCAGCAAGGGGGGACAGCAAGAGACCCAGTACTTC.

The V call is TRBV5-5, the J call TRBJ2-2; 9 bases agree with TRBD2. This CDR3 contains 15 residues. Germline V CDR1 and CDR2: SGHKS, YYEKEE (reference sequence). J lost 8 bases, V lost 4 bases, and 9 bases had no gene match. The CDR3 spells CASSLTGTSWGELFF. The CDR3, as DNA: TGTGCCAGCAGCCTTACTGGGACTAGCTGGGGGGAGCTGTTTTTT.